This TCR beta chain derives from a study of regulatory T cells in long-lasting Graves disease. Sequencing libraries for TCR beta were prepared with iRepertoire HTBI primers and Arm-PCR of CDR3 regions. From the multiplex PCR reads, TCRdb called clonotypes with MiXCR, one entry per CDR3 protein. The sample contains 300,000 to 350,000 distinct CDR3 sequences, around 19% of which appear only once. To note about this clonotype: It may be a read error: a sequence one base away is much more abundant.

This CDR3 has 14 residues. V gave up 6 bases and J gave up 5 bases, with 17 bases separating them. Time point here: persistent/refractory GD, antithyroid drugs over 5 years with positive TRAb. PBMCs provided the RNA from which the TCR library was made. Sequencing used peripheral blood mononuclear cells (PBMCs), obtained when the disease was refractory, from a patient treated with antithyroid drugs. The chain employs TRBV12-3 or TRBV12-4 and TRBJ2-7; D could derive from TRBD1 or TRBD2 (5 bases each). This TCR came from a female donor with Graves disease. The CDR3: CASRQQTERNEQYF. In nucleotides, the CDR3 is TGTGCCAGCAGGCAACAGACAGAGCGGAACGAGCAGTACTTC.